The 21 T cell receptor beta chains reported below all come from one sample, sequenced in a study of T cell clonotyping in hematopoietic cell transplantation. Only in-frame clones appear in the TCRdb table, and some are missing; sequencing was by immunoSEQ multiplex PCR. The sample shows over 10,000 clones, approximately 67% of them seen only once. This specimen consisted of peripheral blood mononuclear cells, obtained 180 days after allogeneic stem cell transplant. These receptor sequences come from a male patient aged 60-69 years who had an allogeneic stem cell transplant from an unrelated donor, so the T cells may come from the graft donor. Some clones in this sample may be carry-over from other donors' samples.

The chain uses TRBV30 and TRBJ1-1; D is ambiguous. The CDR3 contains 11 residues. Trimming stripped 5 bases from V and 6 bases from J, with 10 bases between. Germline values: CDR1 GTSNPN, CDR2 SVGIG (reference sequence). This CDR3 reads CAWGRPAEAFF. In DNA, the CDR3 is TGTGCCTGGGGGAGACCCGCTGAAGCTTTCTTT. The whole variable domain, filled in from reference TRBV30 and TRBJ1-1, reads SQTIHQWPATLVQPVGSPLSLECTVEGTSNPNLYWYRQAAGRGLQLLFYSVGIGQISSEVPQNLSASRPQDRQFILSSKKLLLSDSGFYLCAWGRPAEAFFGQGTRLTVV.

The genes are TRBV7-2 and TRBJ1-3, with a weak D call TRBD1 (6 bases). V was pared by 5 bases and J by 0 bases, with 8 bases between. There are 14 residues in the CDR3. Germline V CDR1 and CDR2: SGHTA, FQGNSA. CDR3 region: CASSTQGSGNTIYF. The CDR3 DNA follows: TGTGCCAGCAGCACACAGGGCTCTGGAAACACCATATATTTT.

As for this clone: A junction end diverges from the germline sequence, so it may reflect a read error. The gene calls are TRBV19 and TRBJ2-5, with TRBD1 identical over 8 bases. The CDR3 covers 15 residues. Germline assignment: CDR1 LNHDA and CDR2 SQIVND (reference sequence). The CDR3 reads CASSTGTGDQETQYF. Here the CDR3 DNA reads TGTGCCAGCAGTACCGGGACAGGAGACCAAGAGACCCAGTACTTC.

This chain's CDR3 is CASSLPVSPLHF. Here the CDR3 DNA reads TGTGCCAGCAGTTTACCCGTGTCACCCCTCCACTTT. V usage is TRBV28 and J usage is TRBJ1-6, with D uncertain. Per the germline V gene, CDR1 is MDHEN and CDR2 is SYDVKM. This CDR3 has 12 residues. The ends were cut back, 2 bases at V and 10 bases at J, with 6 bases in the middle.

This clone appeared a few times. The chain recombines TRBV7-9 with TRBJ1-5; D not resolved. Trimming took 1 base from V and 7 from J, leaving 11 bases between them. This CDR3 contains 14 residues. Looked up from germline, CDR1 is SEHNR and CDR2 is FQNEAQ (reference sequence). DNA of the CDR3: TGTGCCAGCAGCTTAGGAGGGTTTCGGCAGCCCCAGCATTTT. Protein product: CASSLGGFRQPQHF.

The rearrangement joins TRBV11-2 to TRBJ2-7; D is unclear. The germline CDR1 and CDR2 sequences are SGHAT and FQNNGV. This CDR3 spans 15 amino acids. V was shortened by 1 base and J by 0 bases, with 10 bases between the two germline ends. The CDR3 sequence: CASSLAPLLSYEQYF. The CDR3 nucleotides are TGTGCCAGCAGCTTAGCCCCACTGCTCTCCTACGAGCAGTACTTC.

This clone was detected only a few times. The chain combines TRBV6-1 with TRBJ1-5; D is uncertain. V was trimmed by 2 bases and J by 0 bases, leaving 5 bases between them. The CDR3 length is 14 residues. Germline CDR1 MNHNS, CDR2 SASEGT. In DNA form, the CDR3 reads TGTGCCAGCAGTGAAAGAAGTAGCAATCAGCCCCAGCATTTT. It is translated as CASSERSSNQPQHF.

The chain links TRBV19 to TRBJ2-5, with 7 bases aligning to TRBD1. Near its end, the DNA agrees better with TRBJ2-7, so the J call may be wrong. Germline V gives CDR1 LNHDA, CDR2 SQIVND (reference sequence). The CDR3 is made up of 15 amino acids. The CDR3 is CASSQPGTVYYEQYF. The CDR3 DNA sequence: TGTGCCAGTAGTCAACCTGGGACAGTTTACTACGAGCAGTACTTC.

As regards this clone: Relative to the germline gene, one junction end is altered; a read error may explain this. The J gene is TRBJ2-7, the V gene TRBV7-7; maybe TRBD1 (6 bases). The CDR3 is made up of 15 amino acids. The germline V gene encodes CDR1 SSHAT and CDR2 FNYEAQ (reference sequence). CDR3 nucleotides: TGTGCTAGCAGCTTAGAACCAACAGGGATCTACGAGCAGTACTTC. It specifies CASSLEPTGIYEQYF. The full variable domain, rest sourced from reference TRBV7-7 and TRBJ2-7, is GAGVSQSPRYKVTKRGQDVTLRCDPISSHATLYWYQQALGQGPEFLTYFNYEAQPDKSGLPSDRFSAERPEGSISTLTIQRTEQRDSAMYRCASSLEPTGIYEQYFGPGTRLTVT.

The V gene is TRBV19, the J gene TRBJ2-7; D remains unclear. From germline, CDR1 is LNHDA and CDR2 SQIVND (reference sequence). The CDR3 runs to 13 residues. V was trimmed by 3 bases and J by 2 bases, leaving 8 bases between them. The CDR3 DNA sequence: TGTGCCAGTAGTATTACGGAGACCTACGAGCAGTACTTC. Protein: CASSITETYEQYF.

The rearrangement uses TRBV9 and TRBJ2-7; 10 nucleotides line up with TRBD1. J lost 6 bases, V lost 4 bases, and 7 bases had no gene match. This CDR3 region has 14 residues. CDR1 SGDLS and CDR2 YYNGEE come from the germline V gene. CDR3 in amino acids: CASSQGQGSREQYF. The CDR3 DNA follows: TGTGCCAGCAGCCAGGGACAGGGGTCCCGCGAGCAGTACTTC.

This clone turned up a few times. For the CDR3, the DNA is TGTGCCAACCCGGCTAGGTTAGTTAACATTCAGTACTTC. It codes for CANPARLVNIQYF. This chain joins TRBV7-3 and TRBJ2-4; D not resolved. The V end lost 10 bases, the J end lost 7 bases, and 17 bases lay between the germline ends. The CDR3 runs to 13 residues. Germline CDR1 reads SGHTA; CDR2 reads FQGTGA.

CDR3 amino acids: CASSFVTGGTTEAFF. For the CDR3, the DNA is TGTGCCAGCAGTTTTGTGACAGGCGGTACCACTGAAGCTTTCTTT. The gene calls are TRBV28 and TRBJ1-1; D might be TRBD1 (6 bases). The V end lost 3 bases, the J end lost 4 bases, and 15 bases lay between the germline ends. Per the germline V gene, CDR1 is MDHEN and CDR2 is SYDVKM. The CDR3 contains 15 residues.

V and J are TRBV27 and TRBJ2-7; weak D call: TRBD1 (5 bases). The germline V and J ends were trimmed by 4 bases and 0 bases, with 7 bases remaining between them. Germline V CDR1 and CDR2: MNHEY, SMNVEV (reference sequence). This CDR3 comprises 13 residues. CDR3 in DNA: TGTGCCAGCAGTTCAGGGCCCTCCTACGAGCAGTACTTC. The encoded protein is CASSSGPSYEQYF.

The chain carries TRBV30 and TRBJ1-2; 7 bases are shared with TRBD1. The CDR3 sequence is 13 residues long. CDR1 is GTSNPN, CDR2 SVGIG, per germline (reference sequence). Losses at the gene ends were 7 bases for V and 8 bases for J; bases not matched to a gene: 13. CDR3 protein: CALEWGDRAGYTF. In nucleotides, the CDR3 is TGTGCCTTGGAGTGGGGGGACAGAGCCGGCTACACCTTC.

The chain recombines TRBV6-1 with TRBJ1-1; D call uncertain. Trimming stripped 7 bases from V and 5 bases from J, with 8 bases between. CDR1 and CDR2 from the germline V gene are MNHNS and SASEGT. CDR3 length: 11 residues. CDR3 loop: CASIGVTEAFF. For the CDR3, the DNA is TGTGCCAGCATCGGGGTAACTGAAGCTTTCTTT.

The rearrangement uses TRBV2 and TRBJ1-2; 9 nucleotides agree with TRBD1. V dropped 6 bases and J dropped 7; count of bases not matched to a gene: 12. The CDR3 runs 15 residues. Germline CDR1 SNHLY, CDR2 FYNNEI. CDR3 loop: CASSGRGDREAGYTF. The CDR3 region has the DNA TGTGCCAGCAGCGGGCGGGGGGACAGGGAGGCTGGCTACACCTTC.

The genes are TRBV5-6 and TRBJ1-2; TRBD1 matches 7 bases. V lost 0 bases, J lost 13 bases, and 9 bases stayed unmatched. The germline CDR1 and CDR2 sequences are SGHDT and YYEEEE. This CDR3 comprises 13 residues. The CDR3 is CASSLAPTGLITF. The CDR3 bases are TGTGCCAGCAGCTTGGCTCCGACAGGGTTAATCACCTTC. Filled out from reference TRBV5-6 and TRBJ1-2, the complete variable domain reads DAGVTQSPTHLIKTRGQQVTLRCSPKSGHDTVSWYQQALGQGPQFIFQYYEEEERQRGNFPDRFSGHQFPNYSSELNVNALLLGDSALYLCASSLAPTGLITFGSGTRLTVV.

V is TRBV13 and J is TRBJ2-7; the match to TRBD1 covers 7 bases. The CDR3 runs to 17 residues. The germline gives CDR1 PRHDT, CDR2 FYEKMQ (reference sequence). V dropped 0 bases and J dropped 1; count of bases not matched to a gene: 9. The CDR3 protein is CASSLGGTGTVSYEQYF. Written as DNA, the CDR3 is TGTGCCAGCAGCTTAGGGGGAACCGGGACAGTGTCCTACGAGCAGTACTTC.

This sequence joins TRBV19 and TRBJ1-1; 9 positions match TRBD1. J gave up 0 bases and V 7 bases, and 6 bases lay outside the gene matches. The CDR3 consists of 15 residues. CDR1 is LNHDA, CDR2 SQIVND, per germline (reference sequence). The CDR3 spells CASKGDRVMNTEAFF. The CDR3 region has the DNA TGTGCCAGTAAGGGGGACAGGGTGATGAACACTGAAGCTTTCTTT.

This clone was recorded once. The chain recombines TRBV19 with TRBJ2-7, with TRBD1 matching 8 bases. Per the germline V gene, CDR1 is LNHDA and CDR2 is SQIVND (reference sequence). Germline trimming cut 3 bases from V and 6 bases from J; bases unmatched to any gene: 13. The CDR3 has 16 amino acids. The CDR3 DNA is TGTGCCAGTAGTATTTCTTGGCAGGGGGCGCGATCCGAGCAGTACTTC. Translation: CASSISWQGARSEQYF.